A single TCR beta chain is shown here with its context. Trimming took 11 bases from V and 5 from J; bases not matched to a gene: 9. From germline, CDR1 is ENHRY and CDR2 SYGVKD. CDR3 length: 13 residues. The study ran its PCR with 60 Vbeta and 13 Jbeta primers. Generated by immunoSEQ multiplex PCR, the TCRdb table keeps only in-frame clones and is missing some. The sample yields roughly 110,000 clones, more than 75% seen once. The sample belongs to a study of cytomegalovirus exposure and HLA in healthy donors. The source of this sequence is a woman aged 40 to 55 in good health and CMV-seropositive. The chain is built from TRBV10-3 and TRBJ1-1; 9 bases align to TRBD1. The sample comprised PBMCs. The CDR3 here is CASTRTGETEAFF. In DNA, the CDR3 is TGTGCCTCCACCAGGACAGGGGAAACTGAAGCTTTCTTT.